The clone carrying this TCR beta chain occurred many times. Its antigen is still unknown. The sample belongs to a study of T-cell reconstitution after alpha-beta-depleted transplantation in children. Whole-study findings and limits: There were some patients whose high TCRbeta diversity at day 60 came from surviving recipient T cells and thymic progenitors.

A library of TCRbeta sequences, prepared with unique molecular identifiers, was generated. TCRdb processed the PCR reads anew with MiXCR; each CDR3 protein has one entry. This table has fewer than 550,000 distinct CDR3 sequences, 10% appearing once. Germline CDR1 reads MDHEN; CDR2 reads SYDVKM. With 10 bases clipped from V and 3 bases from J, the junction kept 9 bases outside the gene matches. The CDR3 consists of 14 residues. The TCR was taken from a child aged 2 to 10 with inherited bone marrow failure, due to receive a stem cell transplant. This sample comprised PBMCs, obtained before TCRalphabeta/CD19-depleted stem cell transplant. V is TRBV28 and J is TRBJ2-1; 7 nucleotides align to TRBD2. The CDR3 DNA reads as TGTGCCACCAAGTGGGGGGGACGCTACAATGAGCAGTTCTTC. The encoded protein is CATKWGGRYNEQFF.